A single sample gave rise to the 27 T cell receptor beta chains below, sequenced in a study of blood T cell repertoires in COVID-19. The table came from immunoSEQ multiplex PCR; TCRdb's copy has only in-frame clones and leaves some out. Of approximately 74,000 clones listed, 65% to 85% are singletons. Sequences were obtained from peripheral blood. The origin of the receptors is a man aged 55 to 70 with acute or convalescent COVID-19.

The genes are TRBV30 and TRBJ1-1; possibly TRBD1 for D (6 bases). CDR1 is GTSNPN and CDR2 is SVGIG in the germline V gene (reference sequence). CDR3 length equals 12 residues. V was trimmed by 3 bases and J by 10 bases, leaving 15 bases between them. CDR3 in amino acids: CAWRQGSYTAFF. The CDR3, as DNA: TGTGCCTGGAGACAGGGAAGTTATACAGCTTTCTTT. Using reference TRBV30 and TRBJ1-1 for the parts outside the CDR3, the full variable domain is SQTIHQWPATLVQPVGSPLSLECTVEGTSNPNLYWYRQAAGRGLQLLFYSVGIGQISSEVPQNLSASRPQDRQFILSSKKLLLSDSGFYLCAWRQGSYTAFFGQGTRLTVV.

J is TRBJ1-3 and V is TRBV7-2, with D unresolved. The ends were cut back, 1 base at V and 6 bases at J, with 16 bases in the middle. CDR3 length: 16 amino acids. Looked up from germline, CDR1 is SGHTA and CDR2 is FQGNSA. CDR3 loop: CASSLEPPGRENTIYF. For the CDR3, the DNA is TGTGCCAGCAGCTTAGAACCCCCGGGAAGGGAAAACACCATATATTTT.

The J gene is TRBJ1-6, the V gene TRBV19; D is perhaps TRBD1 (5 bases). The CDR3 covers 14 residues. The V gene's germline CDR1 is LNHDA and CDR2 SQIVND (reference sequence). Trimming removed 1 base from V and 5 bases from J, with 6 bases in between. CDR3 amino acids: CASSIGGHNSPLHF. CDR3 DNA: TGTGCCAGTAGTATAGGGGGCCATAATTCACCCCTCCACTTT.

V usage is TRBV4-2 and J usage is TRBJ2-5; TRBD1 aligns across 7 bases. This CDR3 region has 14 residues. The V gene's germline CDR1 is LGHNA and CDR2 YNFKEQ. The ends lost 4 bases at V and 5 bases at J; junction bases unmatched: 7. As DNA, the CDR3 is TGTGCCAGCAGCCCGCCGGGACAGCCGGAGACCCAGTACTTC. This sequence encodes CASSPPGQPETQYF.

The V gene is TRBV6-5, the J gene TRBJ2-7; D might be TRBD2 (6 bases). Germline CDR1 reads MNHEY; CDR2 reads SVGAGI. The V and J ends lost 7 bases and 1 base respectively, with 14 bases between them. The CDR3 totals 14 residues. The CDR3, as DNA: TGTGCCAGCACCCCCCGGACTACTTCCTACGAGCAGTACTTC. Its protein product is CASTPRTTSYEQYF.

The gene calls are TRBV10-3 and TRBJ1-2, with a possible D match to TRBD1 (6 bases). Germline-derived CDR1 and CDR2 are ENHRY and SYGVKD. V lost 0 bases and J lost 5, with 19 bases in between. CDR3 length: 17 residues. CDR3 sequence reads: CAISESAQAGEGYGYTF. The CDR3 DNA is TGTGCCATCAGTGAGTCCGCCCAGGCAGGGGAGGGTTATGGCTACACCTTC.

The chain joins TRBV4-1 to TRBJ2-5; 14 nucleotides line up with TRBD2. CDR1 MGHRA and CDR2 YSYEKL come from the germline V gene. V dropped 1 base and J dropped 5; count of bases not matched to a gene: 3. This CDR3 comprises 16 residues. The CDR3 loop reads CASSQGLAGGQETQYF. CDR3 DNA sequence: TGCGCCAGCAGCCAAGGACTAGCGGGGGGGCAGGAGACCCAGTACTTC.

This clone was observed once. DNA of the CDR3: TGTGCCAGCAGCTTACAGGGCTCGGCTAACTATGGCTACACCTTC. It translates to CASSLQGSANYGYTF. The chain couples TRBV5-5 to TRBJ1-2, with D perhaps TRBD1 (6 bases). Trimming cost V 2 bases and J 0 bases, with 11 bases left between them. The CDR3 is made up of 15 amino acids. The germline gives CDR1 SGHKS, CDR2 YYEKEE (reference sequence). The full variable domain, rest sourced from reference TRBV5-5 and TRBJ1-2, is DAGVTQSPTHLIKTRGQQVTLRCSPISGHKSVSWYQQVLGQGPQFIFQYYEKEERGRGNFPDRFSARQFPNYSSELNVNALLLGDSALYLCASSLQGSANYGYTFGSGTRLTVV.

J is TRBJ1-3 and V is TRBV4-3, with 10 nucleotides matching TRBD1. The CDR3 has 14 residues. CDR1 LGHNA and CDR2 YSLEER come from the germline V gene. V lost 4 bases, J lost 6 bases, and 3 bases stayed unmatched. This chain's CDR3 is CASSPGTGANTIYF. The CDR3 nucleotides are TGCGCCAGCAGCCCAGGGACAGGGGCAAACACCATATATTTT.

This sequence joins TRBV5-4 and TRBJ1-1; tentative D call: TRBD1 (5 bases). The CDR3 has 16 amino acids. Germline lookup yields CDR1 SGHNT and CDR2 YYREEE (reference sequence). Trimming left V 4 bases short and J 2 bases short, with 18 bases between. As DNA, the CDR3 is TGTGCCAGCAGCGCGGGACTTCGAAGGCAAAACACTGAAGCTTTCTTT. Its translation is CASSAGLRRQNTEAFF.

This sequence joins TRBV29-1 and TRBJ1-4; D perhaps matches TRBD1 (6 bases). Germline assignment: CDR1 SQVTM and CDR2 ANQGSEA. The CDR3 extends over 14 amino acids. V was pared by 4 bases and J by 8 bases, with 17 bases between. The CDR3 reads CSVVSGDRGEKLFF. CDR3 DNA: TGCAGCGTTGTATCAGGGGACCGAGGGGAAAAACTGTTTTTT.

This clone came up once. V is TRBV18 and J is TRBJ1-5, with TRBD1 identical over 9 bases. This CDR3 contains 17 residues. CDR1 is KGHSH, CDR2 LQKENI, per germline. V lost 0 bases to trimming and J lost 4 bases; unmatched junction nucleotides: 7. The CDR3 sequence: CASSPPFGQGTNQPQHF. For the CDR3, the DNA is TGTGCCAGCTCACCACCGTTCGGACAGGGGACGAATCAGCCCCAGCATTTT.

This clone was picked up a small number of times. The J gene is TRBJ1-5, the V gene TRBV6-5, with D uncertain. The V gene's germline CDR1 is MNHEY and CDR2 SVGAGI. V dropped 7 bases and J dropped 0 bases, with 10 bases sitting between them. CDR3 length: 14 residues. This CDR3 is CASNPGYSNQPQHF. The CDR3 bases are TGTGCCAGCAACCCGGGGTATAGCAATCAGCCCCAGCATTTT.

This clone was found a few times. V and J are TRBV4-2 and TRBJ1-4; D perhaps matches TRBD1 (6 bases). The CDR3 contains 15 residues. Looked up from germline, CDR1 is LGHNA and CDR2 is YNFKEQ. V was pared by 4 bases and J by 6 bases, with 15 bases between. CDR3 in DNA: TGTGCCAGCAGCCTGGGAGACAGGCGCGATGAAAAACTGTTTTTT. This encodes CASSLGDRRDEKLFF.

V gene TRBV30 combines with J gene TRBJ1-5, with D maybe TRBD1 (6 bases). This CDR3 region has 17 residues. Germline CDR1 is GTSNPN and CDR2 is SVGIG (reference sequence). Trimming pared 3 bases from V and 0 bases from J, leaving 18 bases between. The CDR3 reads CAWRDGGAMYSNQPQHF. CDR3 bases: TGTGCCTGGAGGGATGGGGGGGCTATGTATAGCAATCAGCCCCAGCATTTT.

This chain links TRBV9 with TRBJ2-3; no clear D gene. The CDR3 contains 14 residues. Trimming took off 0 bases at V and 0 bases at J, with 5 bases between the two ends. Germline assignment: CDR1 SGDLS and CDR2 YYNGEE. The CDR3 DNA is TGTGCCAGCAGCGTAGTCCATAGCACAGATACGCAGTATTTT. Translation: CASSVVHSTDTQYF.

This clone came up a few times. The V call is TRBV18, the J call TRBJ2-7, with D tentatively TRBD2 (5 bases). The CDR3 totals 13 residues. V shed 1 base and J shed 6 bases, with 10 bases lying between them. Germline V lookup: CDR1 KGHSH, CDR2 LQKENI. CDR3 in amino acids: CASSPRTGREQYF. The DNA for the CDR3 is TGTGCCAGCTCACCACGGACTGGTCGCGAGCAGTACTTC.

The chain employs TRBV7-2 and TRBJ2-1; 10 bases match TRBD1. This CDR3 contains 12 residues. Germline CDR1 reads SGHTA; CDR2 reads FQGNSA. V lost 5 bases, J lost 10 bases, and 2 bases stayed unmatched. In DNA, the CDR3 is TGTGCCAGCAGCCCGGACAGGGGGGAGCAGTTCTTC. It specifies CASSPDRGEQFF.

The chain has TRBV11-2 and TRBJ1-1; 8 bases match TRBD1. The germline V gene encodes CDR1 SGHAT and CDR2 FQNNGV. The V and J ends lost 3 bases and 4 bases, in that order; junction bases with no gene match: 4. This CDR3 region has 14 residues. The CDR3 sequence is CASSLDRDVTEAFF. The CDR3 DNA is TGTGCCAGCAGCTTGGACAGGGATGTCACTGAAGCTTTCTTT.

The gene calls are TRBV9 and TRBJ2-1; D is perhaps TRBD1 (5 bases). This CDR3 contains 13 residues. Germline V lookup: CDR1 SGDLS, CDR2 YYNGEE. Trimming left V 4 bases short and J 12 bases short, with 17 bases between. CDR3 bases: TGTGCCAGCAGCTCTGGGGCCGACTCTGGGCAGTTCTTC. It translates to CASSSGADSGQFF.

Points on this clone: An end of the junction does not agree with germline; a read error may underlie this. This chain joins TRBV6-5 and TRBJ1-3, with TRBD1 matching 7 bases. The CDR3 has 15 amino acids. Germline CDR1 reads MNHEY; CDR2 reads SVGAGI. CDR3 region: CASSNSGQRGNTIYF. Here the CDR3 DNA reads TGTGCCAGCAGTAACTCGGGACAGCGGGGAAACACCATATATTTT.

J is TRBJ1-3 and V is TRBV18; D possibly corresponds to TRBD1 (6 bases). The CDR3 contains 14 residues. V was clipped by 8 bases and J by 0 bases, with 11 bases between them. Germline V gene lookup returns CDR1 KGHSH and CDR2 LQKENI. CDR3 loop: CASPTGPSGNTIYF. Here the CDR3 DNA reads TGTGCCAGCCCGACAGGACCCTCTGGAAACACCATATATTTT.

The chain has TRBV18 and TRBJ2-1, with D tentatively TRBD2 (5 bases). In germline, CDR1 is KGHSH, CDR2 LQKENI. V lost 1 base and J lost 0, with 10 bases in between. The CDR3 is 16 residues long. The CDR3 loop reads CASSPLQRYSYNEQFF. CDR3 DNA: TGTGCCAGCTCACCACTCCAGCGGTACTCCTACAATGAGCAGTTCTTC.

This chain uses TRBV6-5 with TRBJ1-6, with 8 bases identical to TRBD1. With V trimmed by 6 bases and J by 3 bases, 4 bases remained unmatched. This CDR3 is 15 amino acids long. CDR1 is MNHEY, CDR2 SVGAGI, per germline. For the CDR3, the DNA is TGTGCCAGCAGCGAGGACAGGGTCTATAATTCACCCCTCCACTTT. It yields the protein CASSEDRVYNSPLHF.

The rearrangement links TRBV6-5 to TRBJ1-1; no clear D gene. Germline V gene sequence: CDR1 MNHEY, CDR2 SVGAGI. This CDR3 has 15 amino acids. V was clipped by 2 bases and J by 6 bases, with 16 bases between them. For the CDR3, the DNA is TGTGCCAGCAGTTACCGCCTCCGGGGAGAGGCTGAAGCTTTCTTT. This codes for CASSYRLRGEAEAFF.

Remarks on this clone: A clone one base away is much larger, so this may be a read error. Other DNA sequences of this sample code for an identical CDR3. The chain is built from TRBV6-5 and TRBJ1-5; possible D gene TRBD1, 6 bases. The CDR3 length is 14 residues. V lost 6 bases and J 6 bases, leaving 15 bases between the germline ends. The V gene's germline CDR1 is MNHEY and CDR2 SVGAGI. This chain's CDR3 is CASRLGQGIQPQHF. CDR3 sequence (DNA): TGTGCCAGCAGGCTGGGACAAGGTATTCAGCCCCAGCATTTT.

The count of this clone is one. The rearrangement uses TRBV5-1 and TRBJ1-6, with D possibly TRBD1 on 5 matching bases. This CDR3 is built from 14 residues. V was clipped by 4 bases and J by 8 bases, with 13 bases between them. Germline CDR1 is SGHRS and CDR2 is YFSETQ. DNA for the CDR3: TGCGCCAGCAGCCAGGCCGCGGGGGATTCACCCCTCCACTTT. Protein product: CASSQAAGDSPLHF.